What follows are 16 T cell receptor beta chains derived from one specimen sequenced in a study of blood T cells in healthy people across ages. A sample-barcoded 5' primer and a J-beta primer mix were used in a second PCR of about 6 to 11 cycles. From the 5' RACE reads, TCRdb called clonotypes with MiXCR, one entry per CDR3 protein. This table has about 1.8 million distinct CDR3 sequences, around half appearing once. The specimen was blood. The receptors were sampled from a woman between 35 and 50 years old in good health.

DNA for the CDR3: TGCGCCAGCAGCTTGGGACAGGGGGTTTCACCCCTCCACTTT. Translated, it gives CASSLGQGVSPLHF. V usage is TRBV5-1 and J usage is TRBJ1-6; 9 bases line up with TRBD1. V gave up 0 bases and J gave up 9 bases; unmatched junction bases: 1. From germline, CDR1 is SGHRS and CDR2 YFSETQ. The CDR3 runs 14 residues.

This clonotype showed up just a few times. V usage is TRBV11-2 and J usage is TRBJ2-1; D is ambiguous. The germline V and J ends were trimmed by 3 bases and 2 bases, with 8 bases remaining between them. CDR1 is SGHAT and CDR2 is FQNNGV in the germline V gene. CDR3 length equals 14 residues. In DNA, the CDR3 is TGTGCCAGCAGCTTGGCACAACCCTACAATGAGCAGTTCTTC. It yields the protein CASSLAQPYNEQFF.

Only a few counts were recorded for this clonotype. The genes are TRBV2 and TRBJ2-5; 10 positions agree with TRBD2. The germline V gene encodes CDR1 SNHLY and CDR2 FYNNEI. Trimming at V came to 3 bases and at J to 2 bases, leaving 6 bases not matched to a gene. CDR3 length: 16 amino acids. CDR3 amino acids: CASSDDFSGGQETQYF. In nucleotides, the CDR3 is TGTGCCAGCAGTGATGACTTTAGCGGGGGGCAAGAGACCCAGTACTTC.

The chain employs TRBV2 and TRBJ2-5, with 9 bases matching TRBD2. CDR1 SNHLY and CDR2 FYNNEI come from the germline V gene. This CDR3 contains 14 residues. V was clipped by 8 bases and J by 4 bases; unmatched bases: 8. CDR3 region: CASRAGLARETQYF. CDR3 sequence (DNA): TGTGCCAGCCGAGCGGGACTAGCCAGAGAGACCCAGTACTTC.

The rearrangement joins TRBV20-1 to TRBJ1-4; maybe TRBD1 (5 bases). V dropped 6 bases and J dropped 6 bases, with 17 bases sitting between them. The CDR3 sequence is 14 residues long. Germline lookup yields CDR1 DFQATT and CDR2 SNEGSKA (reference sequence). The CDR3 spells CSAGGAGRDEKLFF. The CDR3 DNA sequence: TGCAGTGCCGGTGGCGCAGGGAGGGATGAAAAACTGTTTTTT.

The rearrangement joins TRBV7-2 to TRBJ2-1; a possible D gene is TRBD1 (6 bases). TRBJ2-7 matches the DNA end more closely, so the J call is doubtful. Germline V lookup: CDR1 SGHTA, CDR2 FQGNSA. The CDR3 runs to 14 residues. The CDR3 protein is CASRRGGSYNEQYF. CDR3 bases: TGTGCCAGCAGGCGTGGGGGCTCCTACAATGAGCAGTACTTC.

A few counts support this clonotype. The J gene is TRBJ2-1, the V gene TRBV21-1; the DNA was not used to check the table's D call, TRBD2. TRBV21-1 is listed as a pseudogene. This CDR3 is built from 18 residues. CDR3 amino acids: CGPSSSRDSGGSYNEQFF. CDR3 DNA: TGTGGACCCAGCAGCAGCCGGGACTCAGGAGGGTCCTACAATGAGCAGTTCTTC.

The chain is built from TRBV28 and TRBJ1-2; TRBD1 agrees at 9 bases. The V gene end was trimmed by 6 bases and the J gene end by 8 bases; junction bases not matched to a gene: 7. The CDR3 length is 13 residues. Germline V CDR1 and CDR2: MDHEN, SYDVKM. The CDR3 nucleotides read TGTGCCAGCAGATACCGGGACAGGGACGGCTACACCTTC. Encoded protein: CASRYRDRDGYTF.

V gene TRBV28 combines with J gene TRBJ1-2, with TRBD1 matching 8 bases. From germline, CDR1 is MDHEN and CDR2 SYDVKM. The CDR3 spans 15 residues. The J segment lost 4 bases and the V segment lost 6 bases, leaving 10 bases of the junction unmatched. In nucleotides, the CDR3 is TGTGCCAGCAGGATCTTACAGGGGGATGCCTATGGCTACACCTTC. Translation gives CASRILQGDAYGYTF.

The CDR3: CASSPNRDREQFF. CDR3 DNA sequence: TGTGCCAGCAGCCCTAACCGGGACAGGGAGCAGTTCTTC. V usage is TRBV11-2 and J usage is TRBJ2-1; 8 positions match TRBD1. This CDR3 region has 13 residues. Trimming at V came to 5 bases and at J to 10 bases, leaving 7 bases not matched to a gene. CDR1 SGHAT and CDR2 FQNNGV come from the germline V gene.

The sample holds a few counts of this clonotype. The chain employs TRBV6-2 or TRBV6-3 and TRBJ2-7, with D perhaps matching TRBD1 (6 bases). This CDR3 is 15 amino acids long. From germline, CDR1 is MNHEY and CDR2 SVGEGT. Deletions cut 6 bases from V and 2 bases from J, with 17 bases between. Here the CDR3 reads CASRNRDTITYEQYF. CDR3 coding DNA: TGTGCCAGCAGGAACCGGGACACGATAACCTACGAGCAGTACTTC.

In its sample, this clonotype was seen a few times. This chain connects TRBV29-1 to TRBJ2-7; 8 positions match TRBD2. V lost 7 bases to trimming and J lost 7 bases; unmatched junction nucleotides: 12. Germline lookup yields CDR1 SQVTM and CDR2 ANQGSEA. This CDR3 is 13 amino acids long. The CDR3, as DNA: TGCAGCGCCAGACAGGACCGGGGGGGTGAGCAGTACTTC. It encodes CSARQDRGGEQYF.

This sequence joins TRBV28 and TRBJ2-6; D gene uncertain. The V gene lost 6 bases and the J gene lost 0 bases, with 15 bases spanning the gap. This CDR3 has 17 amino acids. Germline assignment: CDR1 MDHEN and CDR2 SYDVKM. The CDR3 nucleotides read TGTGCCAGCAGGGTTCGCTCGGTTAACTCTGGGGCCAACGTCCTGACTTTC. Translated: CASRVRSVNSGANVLTF.

V usage is TRBV28 and J usage is TRBJ1-2, with D unclear. This CDR3 has 10 amino acids. The ends were cut back, 5 bases at V and 6 bases at J, with 4 bases in the middle. Germline V lookup: CDR1 MDHEN, CDR2 SYDVKM. The CDR3 is CASSQDGYTF. CDR3 DNA: TGTGCCAGCAGTCAGGATGGCTACACCTTC.

The chain has TRBV6-6 and TRBJ2-7; the D is unclear. Trimming removed 1 base at V and 5 bases at J, with 21 bases between. This CDR3 region has 17 residues. Germline V gene lookup returns CDR1 MNHNY and CDR2 SVGAGI (reference sequence). CDR3 bases: TGTGCCAGCAGTTACTTTCTCAGTGGGGATACCGGGCACGAGCAGTACTTC. Residues: CASSYFLSGDTGHEQYF.

The V call is TRBV11-2, the J call TRBJ2-5; either TRBD1 or TRBD2 may fit D (5 bases each). CDR1 and CDR2 from the germline V gene are SGHAT and FQNNGV. This CDR3 region has 15 residues. Trimming removed 1 base at V and 7 bases at J, with 16 bases between. The CDR3 protein is CASSLGSRGEGTQYF. The CDR3 DNA reads TGTGCCAGCAGCTTAGGAAGCCGAGGGGAAGGGACCCAGTACTTC.